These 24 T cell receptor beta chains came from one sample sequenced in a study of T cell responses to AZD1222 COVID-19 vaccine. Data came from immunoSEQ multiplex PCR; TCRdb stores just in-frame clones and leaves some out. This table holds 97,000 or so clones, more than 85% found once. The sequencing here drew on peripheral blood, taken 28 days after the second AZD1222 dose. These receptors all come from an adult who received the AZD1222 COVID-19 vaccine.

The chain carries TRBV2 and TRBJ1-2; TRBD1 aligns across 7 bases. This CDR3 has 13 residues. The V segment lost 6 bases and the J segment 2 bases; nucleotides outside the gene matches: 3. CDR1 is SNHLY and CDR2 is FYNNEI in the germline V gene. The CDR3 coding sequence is TGTGCCAGCAGCGGGGACAGAAACTATGGCTACACCTTC. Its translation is CASSGDRNYGYTF.

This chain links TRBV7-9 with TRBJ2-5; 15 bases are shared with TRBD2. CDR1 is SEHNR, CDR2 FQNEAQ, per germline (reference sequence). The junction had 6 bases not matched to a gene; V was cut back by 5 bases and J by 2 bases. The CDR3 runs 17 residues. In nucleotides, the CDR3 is TGTGCCAGCAGCCCCTGGACTAGCGGGAGGGGTCAAGAGACCCAGTACTTC. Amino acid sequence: CASSPWTSGRGQETQYF.

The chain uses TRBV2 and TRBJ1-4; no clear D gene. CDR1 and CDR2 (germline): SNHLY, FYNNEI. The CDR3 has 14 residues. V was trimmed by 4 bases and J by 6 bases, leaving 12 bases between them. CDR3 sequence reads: CASSGVETDEKLFF. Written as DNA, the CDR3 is TGTGCCAGCAGTGGGGTAGAGACTGATGAAAAACTGTTTTTT.

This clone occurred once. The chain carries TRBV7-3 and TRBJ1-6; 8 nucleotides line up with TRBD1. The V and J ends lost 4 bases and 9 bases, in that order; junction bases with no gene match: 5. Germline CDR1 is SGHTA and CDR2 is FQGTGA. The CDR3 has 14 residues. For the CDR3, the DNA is TGTGCCAGCAGCTCGACAGGGGAGAGTTCACCCCTCCACTTT. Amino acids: CASSSTGESSPLHF.

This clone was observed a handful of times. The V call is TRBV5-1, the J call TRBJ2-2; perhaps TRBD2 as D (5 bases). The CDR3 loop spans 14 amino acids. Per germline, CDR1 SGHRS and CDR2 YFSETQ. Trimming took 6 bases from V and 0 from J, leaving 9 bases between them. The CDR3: CASILDTNTGELFF. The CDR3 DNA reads TGCGCCAGCATACTAGACACGAACACCGGGGAGCTGTTTTTT.

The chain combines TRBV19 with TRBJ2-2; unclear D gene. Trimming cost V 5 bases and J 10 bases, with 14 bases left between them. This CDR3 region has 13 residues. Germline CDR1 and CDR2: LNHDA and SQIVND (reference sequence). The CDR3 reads CASSSDVSEELFF. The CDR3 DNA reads TGTGCCAGTAGTTCGGACGTCAGTGAGGAGCTGTTTTTT.

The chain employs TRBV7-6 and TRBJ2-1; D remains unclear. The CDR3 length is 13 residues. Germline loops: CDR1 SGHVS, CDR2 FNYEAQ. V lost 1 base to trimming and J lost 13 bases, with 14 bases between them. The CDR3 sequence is CASSLGSAGVQFF. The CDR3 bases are TGTGCCAGCAGCTTAGGGTCCGCCGGCGTTCAGTTCTTC.

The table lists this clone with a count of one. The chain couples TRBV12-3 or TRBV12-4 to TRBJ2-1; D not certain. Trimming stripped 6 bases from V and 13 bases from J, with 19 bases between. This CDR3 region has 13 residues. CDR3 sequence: CASSLGFGTGQFF. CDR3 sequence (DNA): TGTGCCAGCAGCCTAGGGTTCGGAACGGGTCAGTTCTTC.

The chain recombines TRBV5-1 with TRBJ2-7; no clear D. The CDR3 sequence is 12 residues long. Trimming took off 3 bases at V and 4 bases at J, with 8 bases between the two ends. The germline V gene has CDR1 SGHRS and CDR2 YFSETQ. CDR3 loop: CASSSAGYEQYF. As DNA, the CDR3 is TGCGCCAGCAGCTCTGCTGGATACGAGCAGTACTTC.

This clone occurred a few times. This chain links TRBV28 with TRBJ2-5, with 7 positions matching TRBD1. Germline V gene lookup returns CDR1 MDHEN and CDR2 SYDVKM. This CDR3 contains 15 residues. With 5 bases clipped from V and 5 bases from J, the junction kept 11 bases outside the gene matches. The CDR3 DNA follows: TGTGCCAGCAGTAAACTGGGCACAGGGGAGGAGACCCAGTACTTC. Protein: CASSKLGTGEETQYF.

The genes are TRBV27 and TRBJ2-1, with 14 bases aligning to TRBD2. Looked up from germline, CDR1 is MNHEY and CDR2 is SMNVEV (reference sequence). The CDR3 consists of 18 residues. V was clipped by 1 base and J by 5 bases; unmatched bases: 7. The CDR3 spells CASSLYGTSGRVDNEQFF. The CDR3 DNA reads TGTGCCAGCAGTTTATACGGGACTAGCGGGAGAGTGGACAATGAGCAGTTCTTC.

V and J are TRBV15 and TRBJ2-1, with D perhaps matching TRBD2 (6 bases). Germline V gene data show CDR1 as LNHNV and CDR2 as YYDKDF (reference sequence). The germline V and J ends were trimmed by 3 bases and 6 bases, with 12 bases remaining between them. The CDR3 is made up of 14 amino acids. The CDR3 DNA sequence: TGTGCCACCAGCAGGGGCGGGGAAGCCAATGAGCAGTTCTTC. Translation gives CATSRGGEANEQFF.

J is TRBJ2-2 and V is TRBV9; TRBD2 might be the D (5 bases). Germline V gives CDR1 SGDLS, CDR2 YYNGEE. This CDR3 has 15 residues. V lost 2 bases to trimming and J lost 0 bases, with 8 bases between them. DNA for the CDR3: TGTGCCAGCAGCGTTATAGCGTCGAACACCGGGGAGCTGTTTTTT. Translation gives CASSVIASNTGELFF.

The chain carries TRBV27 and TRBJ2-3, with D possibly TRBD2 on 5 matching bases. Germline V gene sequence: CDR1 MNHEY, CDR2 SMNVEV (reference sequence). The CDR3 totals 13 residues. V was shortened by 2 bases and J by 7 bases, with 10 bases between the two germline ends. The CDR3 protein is CASSLGRGNTQYF. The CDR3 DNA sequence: TGTGCCAGCAGTTTAGGCCGGGGAAATACGCAGTATTTT.

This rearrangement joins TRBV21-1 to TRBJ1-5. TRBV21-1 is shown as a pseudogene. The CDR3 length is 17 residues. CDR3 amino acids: CASTPGYRGDSNQPQHF. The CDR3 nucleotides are TGTGCCAGCACCCCAGGTTACAGAGGAGATAGCAATCAGCCCCAGCATTTT.

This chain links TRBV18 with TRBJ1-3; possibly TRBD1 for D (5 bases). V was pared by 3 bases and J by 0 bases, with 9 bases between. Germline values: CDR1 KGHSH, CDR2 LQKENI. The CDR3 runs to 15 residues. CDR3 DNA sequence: TGTGCCAGCTCACCGGGACGAGACTCTGGAAACACCATATATTTT. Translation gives CASSPGRDSGNTIYF.

DNA for the CDR3: TGTGCCAGCATTTCCTCCGGGACAGGGGGCTACGAGCAGTACTTC. This encodes CASISSGTGGYEQYF. The chain combines TRBV28 with TRBJ2-7, with 11 bases identical to TRBD1. Germline V lookup: CDR1 MDHEN, CDR2 SYDVKM. The junction had 8 bases not matched to a gene; V was cut back by 7 bases and J by 3 bases. This CDR3 has 15 residues.

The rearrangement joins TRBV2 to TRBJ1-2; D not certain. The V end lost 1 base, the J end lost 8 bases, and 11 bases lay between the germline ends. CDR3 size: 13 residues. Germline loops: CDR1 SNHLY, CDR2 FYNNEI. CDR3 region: CASSEGWERGYTF. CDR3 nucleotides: TGTGCCAGCAGTGAAGGGTGGGAGCGGGGCTACACCTTC.

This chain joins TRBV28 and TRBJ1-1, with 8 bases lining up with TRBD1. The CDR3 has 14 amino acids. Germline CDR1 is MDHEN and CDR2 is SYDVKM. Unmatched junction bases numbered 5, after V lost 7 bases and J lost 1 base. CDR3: CASNPGGTNTEAFF. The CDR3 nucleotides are TGTGCCAGCAATCCAGGGGGCACGAACACTGAAGCTTTCTTT.

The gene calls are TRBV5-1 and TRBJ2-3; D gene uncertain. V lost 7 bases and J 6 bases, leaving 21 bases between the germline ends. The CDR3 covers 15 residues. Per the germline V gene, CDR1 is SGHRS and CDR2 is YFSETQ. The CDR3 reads CASRTGPQAGDTQYF. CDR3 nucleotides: TGCGCCAGCCGGACCGGCCCCCAGGCTGGGGATACGCAGTATTTT.

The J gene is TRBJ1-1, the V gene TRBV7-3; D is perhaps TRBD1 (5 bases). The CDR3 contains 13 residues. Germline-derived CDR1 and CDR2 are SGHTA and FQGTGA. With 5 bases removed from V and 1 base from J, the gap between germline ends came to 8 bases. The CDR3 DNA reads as TGTGCCAGCAGCCGCGACAGGAACACTGAAGCTTTCTTT. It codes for CASSRDRNTEAFF.

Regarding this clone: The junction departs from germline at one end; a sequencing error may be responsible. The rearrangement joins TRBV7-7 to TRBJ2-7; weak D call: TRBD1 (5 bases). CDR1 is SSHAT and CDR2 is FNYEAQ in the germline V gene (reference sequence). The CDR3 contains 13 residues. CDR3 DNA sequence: TGTGCTAGCAGCCAATTCCAGGGCTACGAGCAGTACTTC. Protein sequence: CASSQFQGYEQYF.

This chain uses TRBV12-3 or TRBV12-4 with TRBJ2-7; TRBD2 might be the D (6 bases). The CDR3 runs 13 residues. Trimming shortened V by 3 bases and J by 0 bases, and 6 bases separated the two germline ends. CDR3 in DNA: TGTGCCAGCAGTTTCGGGGGCTCCTACGAGCAGTACTTC. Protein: CASSFGGSYEQYF.

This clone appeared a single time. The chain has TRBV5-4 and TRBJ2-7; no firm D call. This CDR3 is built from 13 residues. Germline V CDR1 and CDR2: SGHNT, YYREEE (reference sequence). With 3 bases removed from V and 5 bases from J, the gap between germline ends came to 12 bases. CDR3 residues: CASSSGPVNEQYF. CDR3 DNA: TGTGCCAGCAGCTCCGGGCCAGTAAACGAGCAGTACTTC.